This is a list of T cell receptor beta chains from one sample in a study of chemoradiotherapy in HPV16-positive cancers. Sequenced by immunoSEQ multiplex PCR; TCRdb stores in-frame clones only, minus some. This sample carries about 53,000 clones, roughly nine tenths of them seen once, and the ten largest clones take 2.5% to 4%. The material sequenced was blood, taken from a patient who underwent chemoradiotherapy. These receptors came from a human donor with HPV-associated anogenital cancer. Each CDR3 is given with its conserved first and last residue. D genes are given only for firm matches. Clone size appears in some rows only: once, few, many, or a class for an expanded clone.

>TRBJ2-7|.|TRBD2|TRBV5-1
CASSWVGGSKYEQYF
TGCGCCAGCAGCTGGGTTGGCGGGAGTAAGTACGAGCAGTACTTC
>TRBJ2-5|once|TRBD2|TRBV9
CASSRTGLAGRETQYF
TGTGCCAGCAGCCGTACTGGACTAGCGGGGAGAGAGACCCAGTACTTC
>TRBJ2-7|.|.|TRBV6-5
CASSSTPRHYEQYF
TGTGCCAGCAGCTCGACCCCCCGGCACTACGAGCAGTACTTC
>TRBJ2-2|.|.|TRBV14
CASSQTFPSTFTNTGELFF
TGTGCCAGCAGCCAAACCTTCCCCAGCACATTCACGAACACCGGGGAGCTGTTTTTT
>TRBJ1-2|.|TRBD1|TRBV7-2
CASSTGAFNYGYTF
TGTGCCAGCAGCACAGGGGCCTTTAACTATGGCTACACCTTC
>TRBJ2-7|.|TRBD2|TRBV6-1
CASSLNSGYEQYF
TGTGCCAGCAGCCTTAATAGCGGGTACGAGCAGTACTTC
>TRBJ1-2|.|TRBD1|TRBV5-6
CASSQWDRPSYGYTF
TGTGCCAGCAGCCAATGGGACAGGCCGTCCTATGGCTACACCTTC
>TRBJ2-5|.|TRBD2|TRBV7-9
CASSLARTSGGVETQYF
TGTGCCAGCAGCTTAGCGCGGACTAGCGGAGGGGTGGAGACCCAGTACTTC
>TRBJ2-1|.|TRBD2|TRBV4-3
CASSPAGGGADEQFF
TGCGCCAGCAGCCCGGCGGGCGGGGGGGCGGATGAGCAGTTCTTC
>TRBJ2-5|.|.|TRBV6-6
CASSPQETQYF
TGTGCCAGCAGCCCCCAAGAGACCCAGTACTTC
>TRBJ1-3|few|.|TRBV18
CASSSTRNTIYF
TGTGCCAGCTCATCTACGAGAAACACCATATATTTT
>TRBJ2-7|.|TRBD2|TRBV9
CASSVGGLAGRHEQYF
TGTGCCAGCAGCGTAGGGGGACTAGCGGGAAGGCACGAGCAGTACTTC
>TRBJ1-1|.|.|TRBV7-6
CASSQIGGETEAFF
TGTGCCAGCAGCCAAATTGGAGGGGAAACTGAAGCTTTCTTT
>TRBJ1-1|.|.|TRBV9
CASSAQGLNTEAFF
TGTGCCAGCAGCGCCCAGGGCCTGAACACTGAAGCTTTCTTT
>TRBJ2-3|.|TRBD2|TRBV7-2
CASSTQRGPTDTQYF
TGTGCCAGCAGCACACAGCGGGGGCCCACAGATACGCAGTATTTT
>TRBJ2-2|.|.|TRBV5-4
CASSPVGKPRGTGELFF
TGTGCCAGCAGCCCCGTAGGGAAGCCCCGGGGGACCGGGGAGCTGTTTTTT
>TRBJ2-7|.|TRBD1|TRBV19
CASSGGTGLTYEQYF
TGTGCCAGTAGTGGCGGGACAGGGCTCACCTACGAGCAGTACTTC